The T cell receptor (beta chain) described here comes from a study of CD4 T cells in relation to SARS-CoV-2 and coronaviruses (dated by TCRdb to the early 2020s). General notes on the study: The ViraFEST assay cultured PBMCs with antigen for 10 days, then sequenced TCR beta CDR3s to find antigen-specific clonal expansions. The negative reference condition was either a culture with an HIV-1 Nef peptide pool or a culture with no peptide. Patient-derived lymphoblastoid cell lines were used to map the HLA restriction of shared crossreactive spike epitopes. The study assessed, at the TCR clonotype level, memory CD4+ T cell crossreactivity between SARS-CoV-2 and common cold coronavirus spike proteins. The Adaptive Biotechnologies TCR-sequencing kit was used to sequence samples from a few pre-COVID donors and the naive versus memory experiments, whereas other data were Illumina-based. A different TCR-beta assay, based on Illumina, was used to sequence expansion assays from other donors in the study.

CD4+ T cells from unexposed donors were collected before the COVID-19 pandemic (2011-2018). Following 10 days of culture, the EasySep CD4+ T cell isolation kit was used to isolate CD4+ T cells. Unexposed donor CD4+ T cells were tested for reactivity to SARS-CoV-2 S and N and four common cold coronavirus spike pools, as cell number allowed. Each well held roughly 2.1 million PBMCs cultured in IMDM containing around 5% human AB serum and about 11 IU/ml IL-2. Half of the culture medium was replaced with fresh IL-2-containing medium on days 3 and 7. In general, every peptide culture condition was set up in three replicate wells. The leukapheresis product used for the unexposed donors was purchased from a commercial source. Ficoll-Paque PLUS gradient centrifugation was used to isolate PBMCs from either whole blood or leukapheresis product. PBMCs were either used fresh in the expansion assay or cryopreserved at -140 degrees C. The QIAamp Micro DNA Kit was used to extract genomic DNA from the CD4+ T cells.

Including the terminal cysteine and phenylalanine, the CDR3 comprises 15 residues. Of all the DNA, just the CDR3 is kept, 45 bases in frame from base 1. Relative to germline, V is missing 6 bases and J is missing 0 bases, with 4 bases of the junction outside any gene match. The germline V gene provides CDR1 MDHEN and CDR2 SYDVKM. Points the paper makes about the study in general: Memory CD4+ clonotypes crossrecognizing SARS-CoV-2 and at least one common cold coronavirus spike were found in 55% to 75% of donors. Significantly weaker SARS-CoV-2-driven expansion was shown by crossreactive clones than by monoreactive clones, consistent with antigenic imprinting. Since the crossreactivity analysis centred on spike protein, crossreactivity against other viral proteins was not assessed. The study was constrained by small numbers of patients and of tested TCRs. No donor contributed both pre-pandemic and post-infection samples, which limited tracing the source of pre-existing responses.

Libraries were made using the immunoSEQ multiplex PCR assay. The study's own analysis went as follows. During preprocessing, nonproductive sequences were discarded, as were any CDR3s that did not begin with C, did not end with F or W, or were shorter than 7 amino acids. The MANAFEST web app identified antigen-specific clonotypes based on expansion compared with the reference and other culture wells. A clone counted as positive if significantly expanded in 2 of 3 replicate wells versus the reference culture at FDR below 0.05. Positive clones also required significant expansion versus all other tandem wells and an odds ratio above 5. CDR3 homology was measured as pairwise Levenshtein distance, computed with the stringdist R package after trimming three terminal residues from each end. Entries here come from immuneACCESS through TCRdb and include only in-frame sequences with V and J called. Some clones fail to appear in such tables; in the studies checked, an unresolved V gene covers under half of the shortfall, and the cause of the remainder is unknown. The DNA was the basis for D and trimming; V, J and clone size are from that table. The sample table contains 25,000 or so clones; only one count was recorded for roughly 76% of them. About 10% of the sample rests with the top ten.

In this sample, this clone turned up once. It has no known antigen specificity. Base qualities are not recorded, but no much larger clone differs from it by a single base. Sequencing was done on a sample of CD4+ T cells from PBMCs, cultured in vitro. The chain is made from TRBV28 and TRBJ2-2; TRBD1 fits 7 bases in the junction. The sequence derives from a human donor in good health. The nucleotide sequence is given as TGTGCCAGCAGAGAGGGACAGACGAACACCGGGGAGCTGTTTTTT. The translation is CASREGQTNTGELFF. With the portions outside the CDR3 filled from the reference TRBV28 and TRBJ2-2 genes, the complete variable region becomes DVKVTQSSRYLVKRTGEKVFLECVQDMDHENMFWYRQDPGLGLRLIYFSYDVKMKEKGDIPEGYSVSREKKERFSLILESASTNQTSMYLCASREGQTNTGELFFGEGSRLTVL.